This T cell receptor (beta chain) was recovered during a study of siplizumab effects on memory and regulatory T cells. A remark on this clone: No antigen is known for it.

Unstimulated naive, memory, effector memory and TEMRA subsets from three donor pairs have been sequenced, the authors report. Trimming removed 1 base from V and 0 bases from J, with 7 bases in between. CDR3 size: 15 residues. CDR1 is LGHNA and CDR2 is YSLEER in the germline V gene. Study-level results: Proof of suppressive function in proliferating Tregs from siplizumab cultures was not established. Major contributors to the alloresponse seemed to be naive T cells, which also appeared more diverse than memory cells. Significantly reduced by siplizumab was the cumulative frequency of alloreactive sequences, namely those traceable to unstimulated CD4+ memory cells.

Generated by immunoSEQ multiplex PCR, the TCRdb table keeps only in-frame clones and is missing some. Among some 62,000 clones listed, roughly 85% were seen once. The sequence was collected from a human donor in good health. The sequencing input was memory CD4+ T cells sorted from blood. The rearrangement uses TRBV4-3 and TRBJ1-5; D gene unclear. CDR3 sequence (DNA): TGCGCCAGCAGCCAAGGGCCGACTAGCAATCAGCCCCAGCATTTT. Translating it yields CASSQGPTSNQPQHF.